This TCR beta chain was identified during a study of T cell repertoires in cytomegalovirus infection. Study-wide context: Indicated by public TCR beta signatures were CMV infection and matching HLA type. Study findings and constraints: CMV carriers having the relevant HLA were flagged by cumulative public TCR beta family frequency.

TCRdb passed the reads through MiXCR, listing each CDR3 protein once. The data contain 100,000 or so distinct CDR3 sequences, about a quarter of them seen just once; the ten biggest clones take up more than 35%. This clonotype was observed at least ten times. Its antigen remains unknown. This clonotype was obtained from a human donor in good health (CMV status not recorded). Some clones in this sample may be carry-over from other donors' samples. The sequenced sample consisted of CD8+ T cells from PBMCs.

CDR3 sequence reads: CASIPQGADEQYF. In DNA, the CDR3 is TGTGCCAGCATACCTCAGGGGGCGGACGAGCAGTACTTC. The chain is built from TRBV7-9 and TRBJ2-7; 8 bases are a match to TRBD1. V trimming: 7 bases; J trimming: 5 bases; junction bases outside the gene matches: 7. The CDR3 contains 13 residues. CDR1 is SEHNR and CDR2 is FQNEAQ in the germline V gene (reference sequence).